Detailed here is one T cell receptor beta chain. Its antigen remains unidentified. This entry comes from a study of graft-versus-host responses after intestinal transplantation. For the study at large: Multivisceral, liver-intestinal, or isolated intestinal grafts went to recipients. Anti-thymocyte globulin induction preceded three to four years of tacrolimus and steroid maintenance in all recipients.

Study-level results: Recipient marrow contained GvH clones, some of which appeared first in ileum or blood. High graft-versus-host to host-versus-graft clonal ratios were found in allografts of patients who had graft-donor T cell macrochimerism.

The length of the CDR3 is 12 residues. Germline V lookup: CDR1 SQVTM, CDR2 ANQGSEA. The germline V and J ends were trimmed by 0 bases and 4 bases, with 7 bases remaining between them. The assay was immunoSEQ multiplex PCR, and TCRdb's table has in-frame clones only and misses some. The table records some 88,000 clones, 85% to 95% of them present only once. The source was unstimulated CD8+ T cells sorted from spleen or lymph node cells, collected before intestinal transplant. This rearrangement joins TRBV29-1 to TRBJ2-7; D possibly corresponds to TRBD1 (5 bases). The receptor comes from a human donor who received an intestinal transplant. The CDR3 reads CSVEDKGYEQYF. The CDR3 DNA reads TGCAGCGTTGAAGATAAGGGGTACGAGCAGTACTTC.